A single sample is the source of the 27 T cell receptor beta chains below, sequenced in a study of Ad26.COV2.S vaccination and SARS-CoV-2 variants. Stated treatment: around 19 received Ad26.COV2.S at low or high dose, single or two shots; 5 received placebo; per-sample allocation not given. Day 63 following the first vaccine or placebo injection was when the samples were taken. Method: immunoSEQ multiplex PCR; TCRdb's copy keeps in-frame clones and lacks some. This table has 500,000 or so clones, approximately 90% appearing once. The source material was peripheral blood, sampled in a trial of Ad26.COV2.S vaccine versus placebo. The receptors stem from a person between 18 and 65 years old who received the Ad26.COV2.S COVID-19 vaccine or a placebo.

In this sample, this clone turned up a few times. This chain links TRBV29-1 with TRBJ2-5; D call uncertain. V was pared by 5 bases and J by 1 base, with 11 bases between. This CDR3 contains 13 residues. Germline loops: CDR1 SQVTM, CDR2 ANQGSEA. The CDR3 here is CSVQLIIQETQYF. The CDR3 nucleotides are TGCAGCGTTCAACTCATTATCCAAGAGACCCAGTACTTC.

This chain links TRBV6-2 or TRBV6-3 with TRBJ1-5; D ambiguous. This CDR3 is built from 13 residues. Germline assignment: CDR1 MNHEY and CDR2 SVGEGT. V gave up 2 bases and J gave up 7 bases, with 9 bases separating them. CDR3 loop: CASSYGLSQPQHF. The CDR3 DNA follows: TGTGCCAGCAGTTACGGTTTGAGCCAGCCCCAGCATTTT.

The chain combines TRBV25-1 with TRBJ2-5, with 12 bases lining up with TRBD2. V shed 7 bases and J 4 bases; nucleotides not matched to a gene: 4. Germline V lookup: CDR1 MGHDK, CDR2 SYGVNS. The CDR3 is 14 residues long. As DNA, the CDR3 is TGTGCCAGCACCCGGACTAGCGGGATAGAGACCCAGTACTTC. It encodes CASTRTSGIETQYF.

The rearrangement joins TRBV19 to TRBJ1-5; D gene unclear. The CDR3 extends over 14 amino acids. V was trimmed by 3 bases and J by 9 bases, leaving 15 bases between them. CDR1 LNHDA and CDR2 SQIVND come from the germline V gene (reference sequence). CDR3 coding DNA: TGTGCCAGTAGTATTGCTCGCGGTCAGACGCCCCAGCATTTT. Residues: CASSIARGQTPQHF.

The rearrangement joins TRBV4-2 to TRBJ1-3; D remains ambiguous. This CDR3 contains 16 residues. Germline CDR1 reads LGHNA; CDR2 reads YNFKEQ. V lost 8 bases and J lost 0, with 17 bases in between. CDR3 protein: CASATRTAFSGNTIYF. The CDR3 DNA is TGTGCCAGCGCAACGCGCACCGCTTTCTCTGGAAACACCATATATTTT.

The genes are TRBV5-6 and TRBJ1-1; the match to TRBD1 covers 9 bases. CDR1 is SGHDT and CDR2 is YYEEEE in the germline V gene. J was trimmed by 2 bases and V by 0 bases; bases with no gene match: 2. This CDR3 region has 15 residues. The CDR3 nucleotides are TGTGCCAGCAGCTTGGAGACAGGGGGAAACACTGAAGCTTTCTTT. This translates into CASSLETGGNTEAFF.

The gene calls are TRBV23-1 and TRBJ2-3; unclear D gene. TRBV23-1 is known as an ORF, though its function is uncertain. The CDR3 length is 15 residues. Trimming shortened V by 2 bases and J by 6 bases, and 15 bases separated the two germline ends. CDR3 in amino acids: CASSQPRPAGDTQYF. The CDR3 DNA reads as TGCGCCAGCAGTCAACCCCGACCCGCCGGGGATACGCAGTATTTT.

This chain links TRBV19 with TRBJ2-2; 8 bases line up with TRBD1. The CDR3 runs 15 residues. V dropped 9 bases and J dropped 4; count of bases not matched to a gene: 10. Germline assignment: CDR1 LNHDA and CDR2 SQIVND (reference sequence). The CDR3 nucleotides read TGTGCCAGCCATGACAGGGGAGCTGTCACCGGGGAGCTGTTTTTT. This gives the protein CASHDRGAVTGELFF.

The chain joins TRBV6-5 to TRBJ2-2; D possibly matches TRBD1 or TRBD2 (5 bases each). Germline V gene data show CDR1 as MNHEY and CDR2 as SVGAGI. There are 13 residues in the CDR3. V shed 7 bases and J shed 2 bases, with 8 bases lying between them. The CDR3 region is CASKRGNTGELFF. DNA for the CDR3: TGTGCCAGCAAGAGGGGAAACACCGGGGAGCTGTTTTTT.

This chain joins TRBV6-5 and TRBJ2-2; TRBD1 matches at 10 bases. Unmatched junction bases numbered 0, after V lost 2 bases and J lost 3 bases. The CDR3 runs 15 residues. In germline, CDR1 is MNHEY, CDR2 SVGAGI. CDR3 DNA sequence: TGTGCCAGCAGTTACGGGACAGGGGACACCGGGGAGCTGTTTTTT. It specifies CASSYGTGDTGELFF.

The chain uses TRBV4-2 and TRBJ2-1, with 12 bases aligning to TRBD2. This CDR3 spans 15 amino acids. After removal of 2 bases from V and 8 bases from J, the junction contained 4 bases not matched to a gene. CDR1 is LGHNA and CDR2 is YNFKEQ in the germline V gene. This chain's CDR3 is CASSQRLAGDYEQFF. CDR3 DNA sequence: TGTGCCAGCAGCCAAAGACTAGCGGGAGATTATGAGCAGTTCTTC.

The V call is TRBV9, the J call TRBJ2-7, with D perhaps matching TRBD1 (5 bases). V gave up 0 bases and J gave up 2 bases, with 21 bases separating them. Germline V lookup: CDR1 SGDLS, CDR2 YYNGEE. This CDR3 has 18 amino acids. The DNA for the CDR3 is TGTGCCAGCAGCGTAGGTATTTCGGGCAGGGATAAGACCTACGAGCAGTACTTC. Protein product: CASSVGISGRDKTYEQYF.

The chain combines TRBV6-5 with TRBJ2-5; D is possibly TRBD1 or TRBD2 (5 bases each). Trimming shortened V by 4 bases and J by 5 bases, and 17 bases separated the two germline ends. The CDR3 extends over 15 amino acids. Per the germline V gene, CDR1 is MNHEY and CDR2 is SVGAGI. CDR3 region: CASSSPGFGGETQYF. The CDR3 DNA reads as TGTGCCAGCAGTTCACCAGGGTTCGGCGGGGAGACCCAGTACTTC.

The chain uses TRBV4-2 and TRBJ2-1, with 10 bases that match TRBD2. Germline lookup yields CDR1 LGHNA and CDR2 YNFKEQ. The length of the CDR3 is 16 residues. The V segment lost 3 bases and the J segment 2 bases; nucleotides outside the gene matches: 4. The CDR3 DNA reads as TGTGCCAGCAGCCATCTCGGGACTAGCGCCTACAATGAGCAGTTCTTC. Protein product: CASSHLGTSAYNEQFF.

Regarding this clone: Other nucleotide sequences in the sample specify the same CDR3. The chain links TRBV28 to TRBJ1-5, with D possibly TRBD1 on 5 matching bases. Trimming stripped 3 bases from V and 0 bases from J, with 6 bases between. The CDR3 has 14 residues. The germline gives CDR1 MDHEN, CDR2 SYDVKM. This chain's CDR3 is CASSLGPSNQPQHF. CDR3 nucleotide sequence: TGTGCCAGCAGTTTGGGACCTAGCAATCAGCCCCAGCATTTT.

V is TRBV11-2 and J is TRBJ2-7; tentative D call: TRBD1 (8 bases). Trimming removed 1 base from V and 8 bases from J, with 12 bases in between. The CDR3 extends over 13 amino acids. Germline-derived CDR1 and CDR2 are SGHAT and FQNNGV. This CDR3 reads CASSLVQGGKQYF. The CDR3 nucleotides are TGTGCCAGCAGCTTAGTACAGGGGGGGAAGCAGTACTTC.

J is TRBJ2-1 and V is TRBV6-6, with 12 nucleotides matching TRBD2. Looked up from germline, CDR1 is MNHNY and CDR2 is SVGAGI (reference sequence). The CDR3 sequence is 15 residues long. With V trimmed by 5 bases and J by 10 bases, 9 bases remained unmatched. CDR3 sequence reads: CASSKLAGGVGEQFF. DNA of the CDR3: TGTGCCAGCAGTAAACTAGCGGGAGGCGTCGGGGAGCAGTTCTTC.

The rearrangement links TRBV2 to TRBJ1-2; D not certain. Germline CDR1 is SNHLY and CDR2 is FYNNEI. Trimming took off 4 bases at V and 0 bases at J, with 0 bases between the two ends. The CDR3 covers 11 residues. In DNA, the CDR3 is TGTGCCAGCAGTGCTAACTATGGCTACACCTTC. Residues: CASSANYGYTF.

This chain connects TRBV28 to TRBJ2-5, with D tentatively TRBD1 (5 bases). Trimming shortened V by 6 bases and J by 5 bases, and 13 bases separated the two germline ends. This CDR3 is built from 13 residues. Germline V gene data show CDR1 as MDHEN and CDR2 as SYDVKM. In nucleotides, the CDR3 is TGTGCCAGCAGGGGCTGGGGCTGGGAGACCCAGTACTTC. Encoded protein: CASRGWGWETQYF.

To note about this clone: Other nucleotide sequences from this sample produce the same CDR3. This chain links TRBV6-2 or TRBV6-3 with TRBJ2-7; D perhaps matches TRBD2 (5 bases). Trimming took off 7 bases at V and 2 bases at J, with 12 bases between the two ends. There are 13 residues in the CDR3. Per germline, CDR1 MNHEY and CDR2 SVGEGT. The DNA for the CDR3 is TGTGCCAGCACCCCCAGCGGAACCTACGAGCAGTACTTC. Translation gives CASTPSGTYEQYF.

The V call is TRBV29-1, the J call TRBJ1-4; D call uncertain. This CDR3 is built from 12 residues. The V end was cut by 4 bases, the J end by 2 bases, with 5 bases between. Looked up from germline, CDR1 is SQVTM and CDR2 is ANQGSEA. The CDR3 DNA follows: TGCAGCGTTGCCCCGACTAATGAAAAACTGTTTTTT. Residues: CSVAPTNEKLFF.

This rearrangement joins TRBV29-1 to TRBJ1-4; tentative D call: TRBD1 (5 bases). Germline CDR1 and CDR2: SQVTM and ANQGSEA. Trimming left V 7 bases short and J 5 bases short, with 14 bases between. This CDR3 is built from 13 residues. CDR3 DNA sequence: TGCAGCGCCTCCGGGGGAAGGAATGAAAAACTGTTTTTT. Amino acid sequence: CSASGGRNEKLFF.

The chain uses TRBV6-5 and TRBJ1-1, with 7 bases lining up with TRBD1. There are 15 residues in the CDR3. Germline V gene data show CDR1 as MNHEY and CDR2 as SVGAGI. Unmatched junction bases numbered 16, after V lost 4 bases and J lost 11 bases. This CDR3 reads CASSFRQGLIGGAFF. The CDR3 region has the DNA TGTGCCAGCAGTTTCCGACAGGGTCTAATCGGTGGGGCTTTCTTT.

The chain carries TRBV7-3 and TRBJ2-2; D remains unclear. CDR1 and CDR2 (germline): SGHTA, FQGTGA. CDR3 length: 14 residues. Deletions cut 1 base from V and 4 bases from J, with 7 bases between. The CDR3 DNA reads TGTGCCAGCAGCTTAAAAGGGTTCACCGGGGAGCTGTTTTTT. It translates to CASSLKGFTGELFF.

The gene calls are TRBV7-9 and TRBJ2-2; 12 positions match TRBD1. The junction had 2 bases not matched to a gene; V was cut back by 3 bases and J by 6 bases. The CDR3 extends over 15 amino acids. Germline loops: CDR1 SEHNR, CDR2 FQNEAQ (reference sequence). The CDR3 region has the DNA TGTGCCAGCAGCTTTGGGACAGGGGGCTCCGGGGAGCTGTTTTTT. The encoded protein is CASSFGTGGSGELFF.

The chain couples TRBV28 to TRBJ1-3; D uncertain. Germline-derived CDR1 and CDR2 are MDHEN and SYDVKM. Trimming stripped 2 bases from V and 2 bases from J, with 13 bases between. The CDR3 extends over 16 amino acids. As DNA, the CDR3 is TGTGCCAGCAGTTTACTTGCAATCCAAACTGGAAACACCATATATTTT. It is translated as CASSLLAIQTGNTIYF.

The V call is TRBV5-5, the J call TRBJ2-5, with D possibly TRBD2 on 5 matching bases. Germline-derived CDR1 and CDR2 are SGHKS and YYEKEE (reference sequence). Trimming took off 0 bases at V and 1 base at J, with 16 bases between the two ends. This CDR3 has 17 amino acids. The CDR3 coding sequence is TGTGCCAGCAGCTTGGACCCCGCGGGTAGCGTCCAAGAGACCCAGTACTTC. It yields the protein CASSLDPAGSVQETQYF.